This T cell receptor beta chain was sequenced for a study of blood T cell repertoires in COVID-19. Study as a whole: The origin of the acute and convalescent COVID-19 samples was the United States, Italy and Spain.

Participant ages covered about 18 to 89 years across some 25 US areas. This CDR3 is 13 amino acids long. Germline V CDR1 and CDR2: SGHRS, YFSETQ. Trimming pared 1 base from V and 5 bases from J, leaving 10 bases between. Repertoires were generated with immunoSEQ multiplex PCR, while TCRdb's copy carries only in-frame clones and drops some. This table has 450,000 to 500,000 clones, 75% to 90% appearing once. The sequence was obtained from a young woman who had recovered from COVID-19. The sequenced sample was PBMCs or T cells enriched from blood (not recorded which). V usage is TRBV5-1 and J usage is TRBJ2-7; no firm D call. Here the CDR3 reads CASSLTFGNEQYF. For the CDR3, the DNA is TGCGCCAGCAGCTTGACCTTTGGCAACGAGCAGTACTTC.